The present T cell receptor beta chain was sequenced within a study of early T cells in non-severe SARS-CoV-2 infection. The ends were cut back, 7 bases at V and 6 bases at J, with 15 bases in the middle. The V gene's germline CDR1 is SNHLY and CDR2 FYNNEI. The CDR3 is 14 residues long. The sample holds many counts of this clonotype. TCRdb reprocessed the 5' RACE reads with MiXCR, giving one entry per CDR3 protein. The sample includes around 58,000 distinct CDR3 sequences, about 8% of them seen just once. The source is an adult who was a healthcare worker with PCR-confirmed SARS-CoV-2 infection or an uninfected control (not recorded which). This chain links TRBV2 with TRBJ2-2; D is unresolved. The sample in question was whole blood, obtained at baseline. The CDR3 loop reads CASIQDPVAGELFF. The CDR3 nucleotides read TGTGCCAGCATCCAAGACCCGGTAGCCGGGGAGCTGTTTTTT.